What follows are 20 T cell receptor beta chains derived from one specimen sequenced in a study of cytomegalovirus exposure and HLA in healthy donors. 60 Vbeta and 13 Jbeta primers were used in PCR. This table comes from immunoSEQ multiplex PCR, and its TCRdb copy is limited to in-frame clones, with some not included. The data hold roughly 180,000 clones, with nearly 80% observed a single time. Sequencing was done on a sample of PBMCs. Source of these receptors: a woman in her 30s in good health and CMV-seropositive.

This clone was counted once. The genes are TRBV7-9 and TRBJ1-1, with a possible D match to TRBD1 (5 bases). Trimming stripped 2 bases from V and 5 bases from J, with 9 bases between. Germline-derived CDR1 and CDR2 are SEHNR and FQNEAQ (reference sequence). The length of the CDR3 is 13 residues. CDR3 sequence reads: CASSLMGGTEAFF. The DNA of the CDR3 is TGTGCCAGCAGCTTAATGGGGGGGACTGAAGCTTTCTTT.

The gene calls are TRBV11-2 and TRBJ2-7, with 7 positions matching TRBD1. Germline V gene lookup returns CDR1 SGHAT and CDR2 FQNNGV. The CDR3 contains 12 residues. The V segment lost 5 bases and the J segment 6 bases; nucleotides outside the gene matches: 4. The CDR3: CASSSPGGEQYF. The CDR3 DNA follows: TGTGCCAGCAGCAGTCCAGGGGGCGAGCAGTACTTC.

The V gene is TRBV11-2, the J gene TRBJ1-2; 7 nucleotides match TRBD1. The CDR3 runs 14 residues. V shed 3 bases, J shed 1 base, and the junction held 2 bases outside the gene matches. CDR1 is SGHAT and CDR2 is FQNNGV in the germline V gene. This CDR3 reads CASSLDRSNYGYTF. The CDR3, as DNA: TGTGCCAGCAGCTTGGACAGGAGTAACTATGGCTACACCTTC.

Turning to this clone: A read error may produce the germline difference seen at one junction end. The CDR3 DNA is TGTTCCAGCAGCTTATCCCAGGGGGCCTCGAACACTGAAGCTTTCTTT. It specifies CSSSLSQGASNTEAFF. The chain recombines TRBV7-9 with TRBJ1-1; 8 positions agree with TRBD1. Germline lookup yields CDR1 SEHNR and CDR2 FQNEAQ (reference sequence). CDR3 length: 16 residues.

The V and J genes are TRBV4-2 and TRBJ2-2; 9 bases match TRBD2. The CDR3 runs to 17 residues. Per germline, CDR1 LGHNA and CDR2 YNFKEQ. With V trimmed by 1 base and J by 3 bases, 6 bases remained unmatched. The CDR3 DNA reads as TGTGCCAGCAGCCAAGTCTTGTCTAGCGGGGACACCGGGGAGCTGTTTTTT. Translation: CASSQVLSSGDTGELFF.

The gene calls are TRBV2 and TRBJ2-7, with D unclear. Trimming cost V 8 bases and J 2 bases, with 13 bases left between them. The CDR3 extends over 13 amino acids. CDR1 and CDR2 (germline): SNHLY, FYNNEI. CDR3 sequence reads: CASEDSRPYEQYF. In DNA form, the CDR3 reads TGTGCCAGCGAAGACTCTCGGCCCTACGAGCAGTACTTC.

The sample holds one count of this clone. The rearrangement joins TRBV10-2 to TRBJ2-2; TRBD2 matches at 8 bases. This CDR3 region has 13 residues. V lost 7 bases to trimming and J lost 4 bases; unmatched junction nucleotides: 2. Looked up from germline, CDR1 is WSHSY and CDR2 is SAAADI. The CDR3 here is CASKAGVTGELFF. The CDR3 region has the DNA TGCGCCAGCAAAGCGGGAGTCACCGGGGAGCTGTTTTTT.

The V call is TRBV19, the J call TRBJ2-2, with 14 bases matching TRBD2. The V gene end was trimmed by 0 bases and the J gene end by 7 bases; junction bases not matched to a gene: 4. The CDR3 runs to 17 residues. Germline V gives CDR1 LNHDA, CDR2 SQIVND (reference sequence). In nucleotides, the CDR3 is TGTGCCAGTAGTATAGACGGACTAGCGGGGGGTTACGGGGAGCTGTTTTTT. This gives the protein CASSIDGLAGGYGELFF.

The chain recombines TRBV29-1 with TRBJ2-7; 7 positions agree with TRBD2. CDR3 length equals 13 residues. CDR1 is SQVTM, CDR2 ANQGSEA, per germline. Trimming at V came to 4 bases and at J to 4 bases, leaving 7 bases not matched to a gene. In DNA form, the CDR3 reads TGCAGCGTTGCCCCCGGGAGGAGGTACGAGCAGTACTTC. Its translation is CSVAPGRRYEQYF.

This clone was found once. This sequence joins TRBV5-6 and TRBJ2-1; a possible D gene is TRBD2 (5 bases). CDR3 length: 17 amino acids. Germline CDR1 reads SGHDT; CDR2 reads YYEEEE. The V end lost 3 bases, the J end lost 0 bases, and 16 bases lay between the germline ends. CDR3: CASSWDRGMVSYNEQFF. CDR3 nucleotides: TGTGCCAGCAGCTGGGATCGAGGGATGGTCTCCTACAATGAGCAGTTCTTC.

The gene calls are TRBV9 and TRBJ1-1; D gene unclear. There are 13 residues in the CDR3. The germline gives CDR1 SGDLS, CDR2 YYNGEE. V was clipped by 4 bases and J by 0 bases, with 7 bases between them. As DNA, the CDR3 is TGTGCCAGCAGCACGGCGGTGAACACTGAAGCTTTCTTT. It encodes CASSTAVNTEAFF.

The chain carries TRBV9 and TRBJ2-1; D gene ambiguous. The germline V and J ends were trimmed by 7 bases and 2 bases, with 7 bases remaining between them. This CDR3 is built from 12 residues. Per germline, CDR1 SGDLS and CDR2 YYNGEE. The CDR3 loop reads CASARAYNEQFF. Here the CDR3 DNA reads TGTGCCAGCGCGCGTGCCTACAATGAGCAGTTCTTC.

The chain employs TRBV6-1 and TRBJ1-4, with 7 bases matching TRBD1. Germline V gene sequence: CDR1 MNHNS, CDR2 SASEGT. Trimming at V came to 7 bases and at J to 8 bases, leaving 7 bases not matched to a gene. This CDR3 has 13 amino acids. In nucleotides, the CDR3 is TGTGCCAGCAATGCAGGGGGACCAGAAAAACTGTTTTTT. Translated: CASNAGGPEKLFF.

DNA for the CDR3: TGTGCCAGCTCACCAAATATCGGGCAGGGGGTGGATACGCAGTATTTT. This codes for CASSPNIGQGVDTQYF. The chain combines TRBV18 with TRBJ2-3, with 7 nucleotides matching TRBD1. CDR1 is KGHSH and CDR2 is LQKENI in the germline V gene. V lost 2 bases to trimming and J lost 6 bases; unmatched junction nucleotides: 11. The CDR3 is made up of 16 amino acids. Variable domain in full (rest from reference TRBV18 and TRBJ2-3): NAGVMQNPRHLVRRRGQEARLRCSPMKGHSHVYWYRQLPEEGLKFMVYLQKENIIDESGMPKERFSAEFPKEGPSILRIQQVVRGDSAAYFCASSPNIGQGVDTQYFGPGTRLTVL.

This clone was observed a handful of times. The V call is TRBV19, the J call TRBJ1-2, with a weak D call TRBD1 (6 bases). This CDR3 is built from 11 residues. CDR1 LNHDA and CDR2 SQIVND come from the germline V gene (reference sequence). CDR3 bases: TGTTCGACAGGAGAAATTTATGGCTACACCTTC. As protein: CSTGEIYGYTF.

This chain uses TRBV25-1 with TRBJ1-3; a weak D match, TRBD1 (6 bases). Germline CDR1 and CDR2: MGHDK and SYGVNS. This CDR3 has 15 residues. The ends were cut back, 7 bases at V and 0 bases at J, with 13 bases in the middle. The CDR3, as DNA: TGTGCCAGCACCGAAACAGGGATCTCTGGAAACACCATATATTTT. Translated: CASTETGISGNTIYF.

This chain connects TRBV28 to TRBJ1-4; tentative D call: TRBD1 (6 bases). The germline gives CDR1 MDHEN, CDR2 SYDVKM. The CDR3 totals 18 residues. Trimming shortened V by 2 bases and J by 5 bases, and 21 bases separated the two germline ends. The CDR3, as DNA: TGTGCCAGCAGTTTACCCCCACTTGGACAGCTGTTAAATGAAAAACTGTTTTTT. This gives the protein CASSLPPLGQLLNEKLFF.

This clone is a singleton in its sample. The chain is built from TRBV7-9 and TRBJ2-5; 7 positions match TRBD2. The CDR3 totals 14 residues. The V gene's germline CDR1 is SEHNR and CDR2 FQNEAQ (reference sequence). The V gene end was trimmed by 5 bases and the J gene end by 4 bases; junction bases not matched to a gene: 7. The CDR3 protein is CASSQREKVETQYF. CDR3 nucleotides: TGTGCCAGCAGCCAGCGGGAAAAAGTAGAGACCCAGTACTTC.

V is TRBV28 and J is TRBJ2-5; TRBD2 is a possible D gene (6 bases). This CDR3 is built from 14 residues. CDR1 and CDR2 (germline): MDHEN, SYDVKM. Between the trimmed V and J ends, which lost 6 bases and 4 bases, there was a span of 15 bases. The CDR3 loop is CASRDGGSRETQYF. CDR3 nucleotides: TGTGCCAGCAGAGATGGGGGGTCACGAGAGACCCAGTACTTC.

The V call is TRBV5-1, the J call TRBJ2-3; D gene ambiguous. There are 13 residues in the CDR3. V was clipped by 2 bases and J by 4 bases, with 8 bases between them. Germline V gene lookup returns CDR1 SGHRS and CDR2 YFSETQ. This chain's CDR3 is CASSFDLADTQYF. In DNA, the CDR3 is TGCGCCAGCAGCTTCGATTTAGCAGATACGCAGTATTTT.